What follows are 11 T cell receptor beta chains derived from one specimen sequenced in a study of cytomegalovirus exposure and HLA in healthy donors. PCR used 60 Vbeta primers and 13 Jbeta primers. Only in-frame clones appear in the TCRdb table, and some are missing; sequencing was by immunoSEQ multiplex PCR. The sample has about 58,000 clones. The sample taken for sequencing was PBMCs. The receptors here all came from a male donor in good health and CMV-seronegative.

V and J are TRBV7-2 and TRBJ2-5; TRBD2 might be the D (5 bases). The last part of the DNA fits TRBJ2-7 better; the J call may be wrong. This CDR3 is 15 amino acids long. Germline assignment: CDR1 SGHTA and CDR2 FQGNSA. The CDR3 bases are TGTGCCAGCAGCTTAGGGCCGGGAAGCGCCTACGAGCAGTACTTC. Amino acid sequence: CASSLGPGSAYEQYF.

The rearrangement uses TRBV28 and TRBJ1-2, with TRBD1 matching over 9 bases. V trimming: 3 bases; J trimming: 6 bases; junction bases outside the gene matches: 5. This CDR3 comprises 14 residues. The germline CDR1 and CDR2 sequences are MDHEN and SYDVKM. CDR3 in DNA: TGTGCCAGCAGTTTGGGACAGGGAACTGATGGCTACACCTTC. Translating gives CASSLGQGTDGYTF.

The V and J genes are TRBV13 and TRBJ2-1; D might be TRBD1 (5 bases). The CDR3 is 13 amino acids. Germline V CDR1 and CDR2: PRHDT, FYEKMQ (reference sequence). V was pared by 7 bases and J by 5 bases, with 12 bases between. CDR3 DNA: TGTGCCAGCAAAGTCCAGGGCGACAATGAGCAGTTCTTC. Translation gives CASKVQGDNEQFF.

The chain carries TRBV7-9 and TRBJ2-7; D might be TRBD1 (5 bases). V lost 5 bases, J lost 2 bases, and 10 bases lay in between. CDR1 and CDR2 (germline): SEHNR, FQNEAQ (reference sequence). This CDR3 comprises 13 residues. The CDR3 DNA is TGTGCCAGCAGCGTCTGGGGCGCCTACGAGCAGTACTTC. Its protein product is CASSVWGAYEQYF.

V is TRBV5-4 and J is TRBJ2-7, with D perhaps matching TRBD1 (6 bases). Germline lookup yields CDR1 SGHNT and CDR2 YYREEE (reference sequence). The ends were cut back, 5 bases at V and 3 bases at J, with 21 bases in the middle. The CDR3 runs 16 residues. For the CDR3, the DNA is TGTGCCAGCAGTGTTGGGGGCAGGAAGAAGTTCTACGAGCAGTACTTC. Protein: CASSVGGRKKFYEQYF.

The CDR3 loop reads CATSRERRDPETQYF. The CDR3 nucleotides read TGTGCCACCAGCAGAGAAAGGAGGGACCCAGAGACCCAGTACTTC. This chain connects TRBV15 to TRBJ2-5, with D perhaps matching TRBD2 (6 bases). The V end lost 0 bases, the J end lost 4 bases, and 12 bases lay between the germline ends. This CDR3 is built from 15 residues. From germline, CDR1 is LNHNV and CDR2 YYDKDF (reference sequence). The full variable domain, in which reference TRBV15 and TRBJ2-5 provide the parts outside the CDR3, is DAMVIQNPRYQVTQFGKPVTLSCSQTLNHNVMYWYQQKSSQAPKLLFHYYDKDFNNEADTPDNFQSRRPNTSFCFLDIRSPGLGDTAMYLCATSRERRDPETQYFGPGTRLLVL.

Concerning this clone: An end of the junction does not agree with germline; a read error may underlie this. This sequence joins TRBV23-1 and TRBJ2-1; D remains unclear. TRBV23-1 is flagged as an ORF with uncertain function. The CDR3 spans 14 residues. The CDR3 is CATPLKSSDNEQFF. The CDR3 region has the DNA TGCGCCACCCCCTTAAAAAGCTCCGACAATGAGCAGTTCTTC.

This chain uses TRBV4-1 with TRBJ2-7; 8 positions agree with TRBD1. Germline V gene lookup returns CDR1 MGHRA and CDR2 YSYEKL. This CDR3 region has 18 residues. V shed 2 bases, J shed 1 base, and the junction held 13 bases outside the gene matches. The CDR3 DNA reads TGCGCCAGCAGCCAAACGCCGGGACAGGCATCCCTGTCCTACGAGCAGTACTTC. This gives the protein CASSQTPGQASLSYEQYF.

The V gene is TRBV28, the J gene TRBJ2-7, with a tentative D call TRBD2 (6 bases). The CDR3 contains 17 residues. The germline CDR1 and CDR2 sequences are MDHEN and SYDVKM. Trimming pared 6 bases from V and 2 bases from J, leaving 23 bases between. The CDR3 DNA reads as TGTGCCAGCAGCCGACCCCGCTTTGCGGGGTCCGCCTACGAGCAGTACTTC. As protein: CASSRPRFAGSAYEQYF.

V usage is TRBV7-2 and J usage is TRBJ2-5; 8 bases fit TRBD2. Germline CDR1 is SGHTA and CDR2 is FQGNSA. With V trimmed by 4 bases and J by 5 bases, 12 bases remained unmatched. The CDR3 sequence is 16 residues long. In DNA, the CDR3 is TGTGCCAGCAGCTCACCCCCGGGGGGGTCGGGTGAGACCCAGTACTTC. Its translation is CASSSPPGGSGETQYF.

CDR3 sequence: CASSDPEAGAVGEQFF. CDR3 nucleotide sequence: TGTGCCAGCAGTGACCCCGAAGCGGGGGCGGTCGGCGAGCAGTTCTTC. V gene TRBV25-1 combines with J gene TRBJ2-1; the match to TRBD2 covers 8 bases. The V gene's germline CDR1 is MGHDK and CDR2 SYGVNS. The CDR3 is 16 residues long. After removal of 3 bases from V and 10 bases from J, the junction contained 14 bases not matched to a gene.